These T cell receptor beta chains were read from a single sample in a study of blood T cell repertoires in COVID-19. The method was immunoSEQ multiplex PCR; TCRdb's version includes in-frame clones alone and lacks a portion of them. Here the sample spans about 310,000 clones, roughly 88% being singletons. Sequencing input: peripheral blood. The receptor source for this set is a woman in her 30s with COVID-19, enrolled during active disease. CDR3s include the opening cysteine and the closing phenylalanine or tryptophan. A D gene is named only where the DNA matches it firmly. Clone sizes are given selectively: once, few, many, or a class where the clone is expanded.

CDR3nt: TGTGCCAGCAGTGAATGGGCCCCCGGGGACGAGCAGTACTTC
CDR3aa: CASSEWAPGDEQYF
d_gene: .
j_gene: TRBJ2-7
v_gene: TRBV6-1
abundance: .

CDR3nt: TGTGCCACCAGTGATCGGGTAGCGGGAGTGCGGGAGCAGTACTTC
CDR3aa: CATSDRVAGVREQYF
d_gene: TRBD2
j_gene: TRBJ2-7
v_gene: TRBV24-1
abundance: .

CDR3nt: TGCAGCGTTGAGGTCGTACGAGCTGAAGCTTTCTTT
CDR3aa: CSVEVVRAEAFF
d_gene: .
j_gene: TRBJ1-1
v_gene: TRBV29-1
abundance: .

CDR3nt: TGTGCCAGCAGCTTAGGGGGGACAGGGGGCTACGAGCAGTACTTC
CDR3aa: CASSLGGTGGYEQYF
d_gene: TRBD1
j_gene: TRBJ2-7
v_gene: TRBV13
abundance: few

CDR3nt: TGTGCCAGCAGCCCGGGACTAGCGCACTACGAGCAGTACTTC
CDR3aa: CASSPGLAHYEQYF
d_gene: TRBD2
j_gene: TRBJ2-7
v_gene: TRBV13
abundance: .

CDR3nt: TGCGCCAGCAGCATGGACACCACAGATACGCAGTATTTT
CDR3aa: CASSMDTTDTQYF
d_gene: .
j_gene: TRBJ2-3
v_gene: TRBV5-1
abundance: .

CDR3nt: TGTGCCAGCAGCTCAACAGGGGACGAAAAACTGTTTTTT
CDR3aa: CASSSTGDEKLFF
d_gene: TRBD1
j_gene: TRBJ1-4
v_gene: TRBV7-8
abundance: .

CDR3nt: TGTGCCAGCAGCTTGACGGGACTAGCGGGAGGCGCGATCTCCTACGAGCAGTACTTC
CDR3aa: CASSLTGLAGGAISYEQYF
d_gene: TRBD2
j_gene: TRBJ2-7
v_gene: TRBV7-9
abundance: .

CDR3nt: TGCGCCAGCAGCTTAGGTAGCGTGGGAGATACGCAGTATTTT
CDR3aa: CASSLGSVGDTQYF
d_gene: .
j_gene: TRBJ2-3
v_gene: TRBV5-1
abundance: .

CDR3nt: TGTGCCAGTAGTGAGGGGGCGTCCAAACGGCCCCAGCATTTT
CDR3aa: CASSEGASKRPQHF
d_gene: TRBD1
j_gene: TRBJ1-5
v_gene: TRBV19
abundance: .

CDR3nt: TGCAGTGCTAGTATGGGGGGGCTGAACACTGAAGCTTTCTTT
CDR3aa: CSASMGGLNTEAFF
d_gene: .
j_gene: TRBJ1-1
v_gene: TRBV20-1
abundance: .

CDR3nt: TGCGCCAGCAGCTCCACTGGAGGGGGCAGGGGGCCCTATGGCTACACCTTC
CDR3aa: CASSSTGGGRGPYGYTF
d_gene: TRBD1
j_gene: TRBJ1-2
v_gene: TRBV5-1
abundance: few

CDR3nt: TGTGCCAGCACAAAACAGGGACCCCGCACTGAAGCTTTCTTT
CDR3aa: CASTKQGPRTEAFF
d_gene: .
j_gene: TRBJ1-1
v_gene: TRBV28
abundance: .

CDR3nt: TGTGCCAGCAGAAAGACAGGGGCTGGAAACACCATATATTTT
CDR3aa: CASRKTGAGNTIYF
d_gene: TRBD1
j_gene: TRBJ1-3
v_gene: TRBV6-5
abundance: .

CDR3nt: TGTGCCAGCAGTGACCTCCGGGGGAACACTGAAGCTTTCTTT
CDR3aa: CASSDLRGNTEAFF
d_gene: .
j_gene: TRBJ1-1
v_gene: TRBV6-1
abundance: .

CDR3nt: TGCGCCAGCAGCTTGGGGGGTAGCGGGAGGACAGCCTACGAGCAGTACTTC
CDR3aa: CASSLGGSGRTAYEQYF
d_gene: TRBD2
j_gene: TRBJ2-7
v_gene: TRBV5-1
abundance: .

CDR3nt: TGCGCCAGCAGTGAGTCCGGAATGGTACCGGGACAGGGTACCTACGAGCAGTACTTC
CDR3aa: CASSESGMVPGQGTYEQYF
d_gene: TRBD1
j_gene: TRBJ2-7
v_gene: TRBV10-2
abundance: .